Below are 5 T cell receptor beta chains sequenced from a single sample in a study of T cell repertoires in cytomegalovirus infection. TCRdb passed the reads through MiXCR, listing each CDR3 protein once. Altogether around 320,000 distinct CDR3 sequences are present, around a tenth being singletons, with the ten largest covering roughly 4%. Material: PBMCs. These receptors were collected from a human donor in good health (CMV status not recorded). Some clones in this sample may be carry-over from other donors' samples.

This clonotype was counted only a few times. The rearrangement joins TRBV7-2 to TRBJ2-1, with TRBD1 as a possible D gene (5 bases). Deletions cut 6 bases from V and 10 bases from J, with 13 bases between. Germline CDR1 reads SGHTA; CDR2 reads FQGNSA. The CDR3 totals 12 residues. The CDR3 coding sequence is TGTGCCAGCAGAGGTGGTGACAGAGAGCAGTTCTTC. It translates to CASRGGDREQFF.

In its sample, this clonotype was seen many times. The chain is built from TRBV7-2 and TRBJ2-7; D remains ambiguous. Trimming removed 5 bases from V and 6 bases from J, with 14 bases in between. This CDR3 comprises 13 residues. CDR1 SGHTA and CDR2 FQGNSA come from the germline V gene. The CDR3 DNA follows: TGTGCCAGCAGCACTCCCCACCCCCTCGAGCAGTACTTC. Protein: CASSTPHPLEQYF.

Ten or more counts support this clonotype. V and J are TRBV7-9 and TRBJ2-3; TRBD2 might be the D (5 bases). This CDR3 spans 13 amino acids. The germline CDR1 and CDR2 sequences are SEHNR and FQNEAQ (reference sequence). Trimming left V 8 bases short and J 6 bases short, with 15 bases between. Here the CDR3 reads CASQDSRRDTQYF. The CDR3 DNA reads TGTGCCAGCCAGGACTCGCGGAGGGATACGCAGTATTTT. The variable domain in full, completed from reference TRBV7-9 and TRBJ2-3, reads DTGVSQNPRHKITKRGQNVTFRCDPISEHNRLYWYRQTLGQGPEFLTYFQNEAQLEKSRLLSDRFSAERPKGSFSTLEIQRTEQGDSAMYLCASQDSRRDTQYFGPGTRLTVL.

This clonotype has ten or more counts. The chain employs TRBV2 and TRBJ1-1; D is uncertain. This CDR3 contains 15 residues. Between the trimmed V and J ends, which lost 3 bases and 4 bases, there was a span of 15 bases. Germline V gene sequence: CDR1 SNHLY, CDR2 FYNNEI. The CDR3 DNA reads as TGTGCCAGCAGTGATTATAGAGTTCTGGGCACTGAAGCTTTCTTT. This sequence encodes CASSDYRVLGTEAFF.

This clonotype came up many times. CDR3 DNA sequence: TGTGCCAGCAGCTTAGGGCAGGGGAGGGATCAGCCCCAGCATTTT. It translates to CASSLGQGRDQPQHF. The chain employs TRBV7-8 and TRBJ1-5; tentatively, D is TRBD1 (6 bases). The CDR3 length is 15 residues. V gave up 1 base and J gave up 5 bases, with 12 bases separating them. Germline CDR1 is SGHVS and CDR2 is FQNEAQ.